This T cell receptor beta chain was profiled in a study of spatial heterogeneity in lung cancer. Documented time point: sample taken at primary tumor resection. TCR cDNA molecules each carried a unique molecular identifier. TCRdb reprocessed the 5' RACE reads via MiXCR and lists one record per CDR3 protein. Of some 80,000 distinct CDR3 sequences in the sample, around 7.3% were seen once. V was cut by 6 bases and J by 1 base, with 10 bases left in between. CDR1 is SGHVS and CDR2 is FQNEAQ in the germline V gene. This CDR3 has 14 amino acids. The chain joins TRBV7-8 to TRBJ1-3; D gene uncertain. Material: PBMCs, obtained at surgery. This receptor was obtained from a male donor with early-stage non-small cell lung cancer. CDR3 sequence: CASRTRLSGNTIYF. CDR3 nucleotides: TGTGCCAGCAGAACGAGGCTATCTGGAAACACCATATATTTT.